These 19 T cell receptor beta chains were all obtained from the same sample, sequenced in a study of monozygotic twins with inflammatory bowel disease. TCRdb reprocessed the 5' RACE reads and reports one entry per CDR3 protein, with no DNA. The table lists about 380,000 distinct CDR3 sequences, with 2% to 3% in the top ten. Input material: blood. All receptors come from a human donor with ulcerative colitis or Crohn's disease, or a healthy co-twin of an affected twin (not recorded which).

This rearrangement joins TRBV24-1 to TRBJ2-1; the TRBD2 assignment by TCRdb is unverifiable without DNA. The CDR3 length is 16 residues. In germline, CDR1 is KGHDR, CDR2 SFDVKD. The chain's CDR3 is CATSDPSGGRNNEQFF.

The V gene is TRBV12-3 or TRBV12-4, the J gene TRBJ2-3; TCRdb picks TRBD1, but there is no DNA to check that call. This CDR3 region has 16 residues. CDR3 loop: CASRWARQGNTDTQYF.

The J gene is TRBJ2-5, the V gene TRBV7-9; as DNA is missing, the TRBD1 call by TCRdb cannot be tested. The CDR3 runs to 15 residues. Germline CDR1 SEHNR, CDR2 FQNEAQ (reference sequence). The CDR3 loop is CASSSGQGRGETQYF.

The rearrangement uses TRBV5-1 and TRBJ2-3; TCRdb outputs TRBD2, but without DNA this stays unchecked. Germline values: CDR1 SGHRS, CDR2 YFSETQ. This CDR3 region has 15 residues. The CDR3 sequence is CASSSDGTARDTQYF.

The V gene is TRBV6-1, the J gene TRBJ1-2. Looked up from germline, CDR1 is MNHNS and CDR2 is SASEGT. The CDR3 totals 14 residues. The CDR3 here is CASSKTEPIGGYTF.

V is TRBV18 and J is TRBJ2-7; checking the TCRdb D call of TRBD1 is not possible without DNA. The CDR3 length is 14 residues. Germline V gene data show CDR1 as KGHSH and CDR2 as LQKENI. The CDR3 loop is CASSPLRGGDEQYF.

V gene TRBV6-1 combines with J gene TRBJ2-1; TCRdb returns TRBD1, unconfirmable since there is no DNA. CDR3 length: 15 amino acids. Germline V gives CDR1 MNHNS, CDR2 SASEGT. CDR3 loop: CASSTRDRGSDEQFF.

This chain joins TRBV24-1 and TRBJ2-1. Germline CDR1 is KGHDR and CDR2 is SFDVKD. There are 13 residues in the CDR3. The CDR3 here is CATSVPTYNEQFF.

The V call is TRBV19, the J call TRBJ2-7. CDR1 and CDR2 from the germline V gene are LNHDA and SQIVND (reference sequence). This CDR3 spans 14 amino acids. The CDR3 protein is CASSTNGWNYEQYF.

The chain is built from TRBV7-9 and TRBJ2-7; checking the TCRdb D call of TRBD2 is not possible without DNA. The CDR3 extends over 16 amino acids. CDR1 is SEHNR and CDR2 is FQNEAQ in the germline V gene (reference sequence). CDR3 loop: CASSFPTSASSYEQYF. Filled out from reference TRBV7-9 and TRBJ2-7, the complete variable domain reads DTGVSQNPRHKITKRGQNVTFRCDPISEHNRLYWYRQTLGQGPEFLTYFQNEAQLEKSRLLSDRFSAERPKGSFSTLEIQRTEQGDSAMYLCASSFPTSASSYEQYFGPGTRLTVT.

This CDR3 is CAISESGQALEQYF. The V call is TRBV10-3, the J call TRBJ2-7. The CDR3 runs 14 residues. CDR1 and CDR2 (germline): ENHRY, SYGVKD.

The chain recombines TRBV5-1 with TRBJ1-1. This CDR3 has 15 residues. Germline V gene sequence: CDR1 SGHRS, CDR2 YFSETQ. The CDR3 is CASSEVGVRNTEAFF.

V is TRBV7-9 and J is TRBJ2-1; the D call of TRBD2 rests on TCRdb alone, since no DNA is present to check it. This CDR3 region has 17 residues. Germline V gene data show CDR1 as SEHNR and CDR2 as FQNEAQ (reference sequence). The CDR3: CASSPDAGGSGYNEQFF.

V is TRBV4-3 and J is TRBJ2-1; TCRdb picks TRBD2, but there is no DNA to check that call. CDR1 LGHNA and CDR2 YSLEER come from the germline V gene. The CDR3 contains 17 residues. The CDR3 sequence is CASSQDWGTSGFHEQFF.

V is TRBV14 and J is TRBJ2-7. The CDR3 loop spans 13 amino acids. Germline lookup yields CDR1 SGHDN and CDR2 FVKESK. This CDR3 reads CASSQNQDYEQYF.

The chain has TRBV6-5 and TRBJ2-1; TCRdb's assignment of TRBD1 cannot be checked, as there is no DNA. The CDR3 sequence is 14 residues long. The germline V gene encodes CDR1 MNHEY and CDR2 SVGAGI. CDR3 sequence reads: CASSYSGGPSEQFF.

V usage is TRBV18 and J usage is TRBJ1-1. The CDR3 is made up of 15 amino acids. Per germline, CDR1 KGHSH and CDR2 LQKENI. The CDR3 region is CASSPRGAYSTEAFF. Full variable domain (outside the CDR3, taken from reference TRBV18 and TRBJ1-1): NAGVMQNPRHLVRRRGQEARLRCSPMKGHSHVYWYRQLPEEGLKFMVYLQKENIIDESGMPKERFSAEFPKEGPSILRIQQVVRGDSAAYFCASSPRGAYSTEAFFGQGTRLTVV.

The rearrangement links TRBV7-3 to TRBJ2-5; TCRdb designates TRBD2, a call that cannot be tested without DNA. CDR1 and CDR2 from the germline V gene are SGHTA and FQGTGA. The CDR3 extends over 15 amino acids. Here the CDR3 reads CASSLVGATGETQYF.

The rearrangement uses TRBV20-1 and TRBJ2-2; TCRdb selects TRBD1, and the lack of DNA leaves this call unchecked. The CDR3 loop spans 14 amino acids. The germline CDR1 and CDR2 sequences are DFQATT and SNEGSKA (reference sequence). The CDR3 spells CSASGGANTGELFF.